This is a list of T cell receptor beta chains from one sample in a study of metastatic and nonmetastatic thyroid tumors. MiXCR re-clonotyped the PCR reads for TCRdb. The profile shows tens of thousands of clones, 20% to 30% of them singletons. Sequencing was performed on blood. The receptors derive from a female donor with papillary thyroid cancer or a benign thyroid nodule (not recorded which). Some clones in this sample may be carry-over from other donors' samples. CDR3s include the opening cysteine and the closing phenylalanine or tryptophan. The order of the fields is CDR3 DNA, CDR3 protein, J gene, D gene, clone size, V gene. The D gene is left open where the match is weak. Only some rows state a clone size, as once, few, many or a class for expanded clones.

DNA: TGTGCCAGCAGTGATAGGGAGAGTGGCTACACCTTC
CDR3: CASSDRESGYTF
J: TRBJ1-2
D: -
size: many
V: TRBV2

DNA: TGCAGCGTTGGGGTTGGCAGTTACTACAATGAGCAGTTCTTC
CDR3: CSVGVGSYYNEQFF
J: TRBJ2-1
D: -
size: few
V: TRBV29-1

DNA: TGTGCCAGTAGTGGACGACAGGGGGCCACCTACGAGCAGTACTTC
CDR3: CASSGRQGATYEQYF
J: TRBJ2-7
D: TRBD1
size: -
V: TRBV19

DNA: TGCAGTGCTAGCGACAGTACCTCTAGCTCTGGGGCCAACGTCCTGACTTTC
CDR3: CSASDSTSSSGANVLTF
J: TRBJ2-6
D: -
size: medium-sized
V: TRBV20-1

DNA: TGTGCCAGCAGCTTCCCCTCTGGGGCCAACGTCCTGACTTTC
CDR3: CASSFPSGANVLTF
J: TRBJ2-6
D: -
size: medium-sized
V: TRBV28

DNA: TGTGCCAGCAGTGAATACACAGCCCCCCAAGAGACCCAGTACTTC
CDR3: CASSEYTAPQETQYF
J: TRBJ2-5
D: -
size: -
V: TRBV25-1

DNA: TGTGCCAGCAGCTTTGAGGGCCACTCTGGAAACAGCATATATTTT
CDR3: CASSFEGHSGNSIYF
J: TRBJ1-3
D: -
size: -
V: TRBV11-2

DNA: TGCGCCAGCAGCTCGGGAGGGACAGGGTCAATGGATACGCAGTATTTT
CDR3: CASSSGGTGSMDTQYF
J: TRBJ2-3
D: -
size: many
V: TRBV5-1

DNA: TGTGCCTGGGGTAAAGGACATTCTTACGAGCAGTACTTC
CDR3: CAWGKGHSYEQYF
J: TRBJ2-7
D: -
size: -
V: TRBV30

DNA: TGTGCCAGCAGTACTAGCGCGAACACCGGGGAGCTGTTTTTT
CDR3: CASSTSANTGELFF
J: TRBJ2-2
D: TRBD2
size: many
V: TRBV28

DNA: TGTGCTAGCGGGACTAGCGGGTTAGATACGCAGTATTTT
CDR3: CASGTSGLDTQYF
J: TRBJ2-3
D: TRBD2
size: many
V: TRBV12-5

DNA: TGTGCCACCAGTGGTCTCTCAGGGGTCCGGACAAATGAGCAGTTCTTC
CDR3: CATSGLSGVRTNEQFF
J: TRBJ2-1
D: -
size: many
V: TRBV24-1

DNA: TGTGCCACAAGGACAGGTTTCGCCGCGAACACCGGGGAGCTGTTTTTT
CDR3: CATRTGFAANTGELFF
J: TRBJ2-2
D: TRBD1
size: many
V: TRBV28

DNA: TGTGCCTGGAATGGTGCCCGGGGAAACACCGGGGAGCTGTTTTTT
CDR3: CAWNGARGNTGELFF
J: TRBJ2-2
D: -
size: -
V: TRBV30

DNA: TGTGCCAGCAGCTACGGGACTATAGCGCCGTTCTTC
CDR3: CASSYGTIAPFF
J: TRBJ2-1
D: TRBD2
size: -
V: TRBV3-1

DNA: TGTGCCAGCAGCTTGGAACTTTATACGCAGTATTTT
CDR3: CASSLELYTQYF
J: TRBJ2-3
D: -
size: many
V: TRBV5-6

DNA: TGTGCCAGCACCAGAACCGGGGAGCTGTTTTTT
CDR3: CASTRTGELFF
J: TRBJ2-2
D: -
size: few
V: TRBV28

DNA: TGTGCCAGCAGCCAAAGGGAGACGGGAAACACCATATATTTT
CDR3: CASSQRETGNTIYF
J: TRBJ1-3
D: -
size: -
V: TRBV3-1

DNA: TGTGCCAGCAGTTACTACGGACTAGCGGGAGATACGCAGTATTTT
CDR3: CASSYYGLAGDTQYF
J: TRBJ2-3
D: TRBD2
size: medium-sized
V: TRBV6-6

DNA: TGTGCCAGCAGTTTAGCGCGGGGCTCCTACGAGCAGTACTTC
CDR3: CASSLARGSYEQYF
J: TRBJ2-7
D: -
size: medium-sized
V: TRBV12-3/TRBV12-4

DNA: TGTGCCTGGAGTGGAACACAGGGGCCCTACGAGCAGTACTTC
CDR3: CAWSGTQGPYEQYF
J: TRBJ2-7
D: TRBD1
size: many
V: TRBV30

DNA: TGTGCCAGTAGCATCACAGGGGGAGAGGGGAACACTGAAGCTTTCTTT
CDR3: CASSITGGEGNTEAFF
J: TRBJ1-1
D: TRBD1
size: -
V: TRBV19

DNA: TGTGCCAGCAGTAAAGTTGGGGCGGGGAGCTCCTACGAGCAGTACTTC
CDR3: CASSKVGAGSSYEQYF
J: TRBJ2-7
D: -
size: -
V: TRBV6-1

DNA: TGTGCCAGCAGCTCATGTAGAGGCTACACCTTC
CDR3: CASSSCRGYTF
J: TRBJ1-2
D: -
size: -
V: TRBV6-2/TRBV6-3

DNA: TGTGCCAGCAGCTTGGTCACATTGAACACTGAAGCTTTCTTT
CDR3: CASSLVTLNTEAFF
J: TRBJ1-1
D: -
size: many
V: TRBV5-6